One and the same sample provided the 18 T cell receptor beta chains below, sequenced in a study of identical twins. MiXCR, applied by TCRdb to the 5' RACE reads, yields one record per CDR3 protein. The sample yields fewer than 250,000 distinct CDR3 sequences, roughly 7% seen once. The same data also went into a second study, on yellow fever vaccine responses in identical twins.

The sequencing sample was made of memory (CD45RO+) T cells sorted from blood. The source is a young woman in good health.

The table lists this clonotype with many counts. V usage is TRBV20-1 and J usage is TRBJ1-5; D is unclear. V was cut by 3 bases and J by 3 bases, with 9 bases left in between. Germline values: CDR1 DFQATT, CDR2 SNEGSKA (reference sequence). The CDR3 extends over 13 amino acids. The CDR3 sequence is CSASKVNNQPQHF. The CDR3 nucleotides read TGCAGTGCTAGTAAGGTAAACAATCAGCCCCAGCATTTT.

This clonotype was recorded at least ten times. This chain links TRBV3-1 with TRBJ2-1; D gene ambiguous. V gave up 2 bases and J gave up 3 bases, with 11 bases separating them. From germline, CDR1 is LGHDT and CDR2 YNNKEL (reference sequence). The CDR3 has 15 residues. The CDR3 loop is CASSQRRTFYNEQFF. CDR3 nucleotides: TGTGCCAGCAGCCAAAGACGTACGTTCTACAATGAGCAGTTCTTC.

This clonotype was recorded a few times. This chain connects TRBV19 to TRBJ1-6; 7 positions agree with TRBD1. Germline CDR1 is LNHDA and CDR2 is SQIVND (reference sequence). V was pared by 6 bases and J by 6 bases, with 5 bases of the junction left unmatched. CDR3 length: 14 amino acids. CDR3 sequence (DNA): TGTGCCAGTAGAACCGGGACAGTTAATTCACCCCTCCACTTT. Translation: CASRTGTVNSPLHF.

This clonotype was seen many times. The rearrangement uses TRBV12-3 or TRBV12-4 and TRBJ2-2; D is ambiguous. V shed 4 bases and J shed 6 bases, with 18 bases lying between them. The CDR3 extends over 16 amino acids. The chain's CDR3 is CASSYRTPLGAGELFF. The CDR3, as DNA: TGTGCCAGCAGTTACCGGACCCCCCTGGGCGCCGGGGAGCTGTTTTTT.

This clonotype was counted a few times. The chain is built from TRBV2 and TRBJ2-3; TRBD1 is a possible D gene (5 bases). The CDR3 contains 15 residues. The V end was cut by 4 bases, the J end by 1 base, with 12 bases between. Per germline, CDR1 SNHLY and CDR2 FYNNEI. The CDR3 sequence: CASSVGQPRTDTQYF. For the CDR3, the DNA is TGTGCCAGCAGTGTGGGGCAGCCACGCACAGATACGCAGTATTTT.

This clonotype was observed at least ten times. The chain recombines TRBV12-3 or TRBV12-4 with TRBJ1-5; no reliable D call. This CDR3 is built from 14 residues. The ends were cut back, 6 bases at V and 0 bases at J, with 9 bases in the middle. The CDR3 loop is CASSLEASNQPQHF. CDR3 DNA sequence: TGTGCCAGCAGCCTCGAGGCTAGCAATCAGCCCCAGCATTTT.

This clonotype showed up just a few times. The chain joins TRBV2 to TRBJ2-4, with 14 bases lining up with TRBD2. The V gene's germline CDR1 is SNHLY and CDR2 FYNNEI. Unmatched junction bases numbered 6, after V lost 6 bases and J lost 8 bases. CDR3 length: 15 residues. For the CDR3, the DNA is TGTGCCAGCAGGAAGACTAGCGGGGGGGTGGACATTCAGTACTTC. It yields the protein CASRKTSGGVDIQYF.

This sequence joins TRBV9 and TRBJ2-1; TRBD1 agrees at 9 bases. The CDR3 runs to 16 residues. V dropped 3 bases and J dropped 4; count of bases not matched to a gene: 8. CDR1 is SGDLS, CDR2 YYNGEE, per germline. The CDR3 protein is CASSAAGTGRYNEQFF. Written as DNA, the CDR3 is TGTGCCAGCAGCGCCGCCGGGACAGGGAGATACAATGAGCAGTTCTTC.

There are a few counts of this clonotype. This rearrangement joins TRBV7-9 to TRBJ2-1, with TRBD2 matching over 14 bases. The CDR3 runs to 17 residues. Trimming took 6 bases from V and 10 from J; bases not matched to a gene: 14. CDR1 and CDR2 from the germline V gene are SEHNR and FQNEAQ (reference sequence). CDR3 protein: CASSFTNGLAGGDEQFF. CDR3 nucleotide sequence: TGTGCCAGCAGTTTCACTAACGGACTAGCGGGGGGTGACGAGCAGTTCTTC.

V gene TRBV15 combines with J gene TRBJ2-3, with TRBD1 matching over 10 bases. V was clipped by 2 bases and J by 5 bases; unmatched bases: 7. Germline CDR1 is LNHNV and CDR2 is YYDKDF (reference sequence). The CDR3 runs 16 residues. CDR3 in amino acids: CATSRPFDRGQDTQYF. CDR3 sequence (DNA): TGTGCCACCAGCAGACCATTTGACAGGGGGCAAGATACGCAGTATTTT.

This clonotype was found many times. The CDR3 sequence: CASSWKTDTQYF. For the CDR3, the DNA is TGTGCCAGCAGTTGGAAGACAGATACGCAGTATTTT. The chain employs TRBV12-3 or TRBV12-4 and TRBJ2-3; D is unclear. V was cut by 4 bases and J by 3 bases, with 5 bases left in between. The CDR3 is 12 amino acids.

This clonotype was recorded a few times. The rearrangement joins TRBV6-5 to TRBJ2-2; D might be TRBD1 (5 bases). V lost 2 bases, J lost 5 bases, and 6 bases lay in between. The CDR3 is 13 residues long. CDR1 MNHEY and CDR2 SVGAGI come from the germline V gene. CDR3 region: CASSYRGTGELFF. CDR3 sequence (DNA): TGTGCCAGCAGTTACAGGGGTACCGGGGAGCTGTTTTTT.

This clonotype has at least ten counts. The rearrangement uses TRBV25-1 and TRBJ2-7, with TRBD1 matching over 7 bases. CDR3 length equals 15 residues. Germline-derived CDR1 and CDR2 are MGHDK and SYGVNS. V dropped 6 bases and J dropped 2; count of bases not matched to a gene: 10. The CDR3 nucleotides read TGTGCCAGCAGCGCCCCTGGACAGGAAGCCTACGAGCAGTACTTC. Translation: CASSAPGQEAYEQYF.

The rearrangement uses TRBV10-3 and TRBJ1-5, with D possibly TRBD1 on 5 matching bases. Germline CDR1 ENHRY, CDR2 SYGVKD. This CDR3 comprises 15 residues. Trimming removed 5 bases from V and 0 bases from J, with 11 bases in between. In nucleotides, the CDR3 is TGTGCCATCAGTACAGGCTCTAGTAGCAATCAGCCCCAGCATTTT. This gives the protein CAISTGSSSNQPQHF.

This clonotype was found a few times. This chain uses TRBV27 with TRBJ2-3, with D tentatively TRBD2 (5 bases). Germline V lookup: CDR1 MNHEY, CDR2 SMNVEV (reference sequence). The CDR3 sequence is 18 residues long. Trimming cost V 5 bases and J 1 base, with 22 bases left between them. The CDR3 coding sequence is TGTGCCAGCAGTCCAACTGGCTCGCTAGCTTGGGGCACAGATACGCAGTATTTT. Its protein is CASSPTGSLAWGTDTQYF.

The chain has TRBV28 and TRBJ1-6; TRBD1 aligns across 10 bases. Germline lookup yields CDR1 MDHEN and CDR2 SYDVKM. J lost 5 bases, V lost 8 bases, and 9 bases had no gene match. The CDR3 sequence is 16 residues long. In DNA form, the CDR3 reads TGTGCCAGCTCCCAGACAGGGGGCAGGAATAATTCACCCCTCCACTTT. This encodes CASSQTGGRNNSPLHF.

This sequence joins TRBV28 and TRBJ1-2; no clear D. This CDR3 region has 15 residues. Germline V CDR1 and CDR2: MDHEN, SYDVKM. V was clipped by 5 bases and J by 4 bases, with 17 bases between them. The CDR3 loop is CASSPAGTGRYGYTF. DNA for the CDR3: TGTGCCAGCAGTCCCGCGGGTACGGGCCGCTATGGCTACACCTTC.

The CDR3: CSASREEETQYF. In nucleotides, the CDR3 is TGCAGTGCTAGCAGGGAAGAAGAGACCCAGTACTTC. The gene calls are TRBV20-1 and TRBJ2-5, with a weak D call TRBD1 (5 bases). V shed 3 bases and J shed 3 bases, with 8 bases lying between them. The CDR3 is 12 residues long. Looked up from germline, CDR1 is DFQATT and CDR2 is SNEGSKA (reference sequence).